The 32 T cell receptor beta chains reported below all come from one sample, sequenced in a study of T cells in Graves' hyperthyroidism and ophthalmopathy. RNA transcripts were the template for amplifying TCR beta CDR3 regions. When the TCR CDR3 underwent first-round RT-PCR, the HTBI primer set was used. Using its own MiXCR run on the multiplex PCR reads, TCRdb lists one record per CDR3 protein. The sample yields 500,000 to 600,000 distinct CDR3 sequences, under 60% seen once. The sample taken for sequencing was peripheral blood or thyroid tissue (not recorded which). These receptors originate from an adult woman with Graves' disease, either hyperthyroidism or ophthalmopathy (not recorded which).

The genes are TRBV29-1 and TRBJ2-5, with 16 nucleotides matching TRBD2. J was trimmed by 2 bases and V by 7 bases; bases with no gene match: 10. This CDR3 has 17 residues. CDR1 is SQVTM and CDR2 is ANQGSEA in the germline V gene. CDR3 protein: CSAISGTSGGAQETQYF. CDR3 DNA: TGCAGCGCGATCTCCGGGACTAGCGGGGGGGCGCAAGAGACCCAGTACTTC.

This clonotype has a count of ten or more. The rearrangement uses TRBV4-1 and TRBJ2-7; D unresolved. Germline assignment: CDR1 MGHRA and CDR2 YSYEKL. The CDR3 runs 13 residues. V shed 0 bases and J shed 5 bases, with 8 bases lying between them. CDR3 protein: CASSQDLGNEQYF. In DNA, the CDR3 is TGCGCCAGCAGCCAAGATCTAGGGAACGAGCAGTACTTC.

This clonotype has ten or more counts. The chain is built from TRBV7-9 and TRBJ1-3; TRBD1 matches at 8 bases. Trimming at V came to 10 bases and at J to 0 bases, leaving 14 bases not matched to a gene. CDR3 length: 17 amino acids. Germline assignment: CDR1 SEHNR and CDR2 FQNEAQ (reference sequence). DNA for the CDR3: TGTGCCACAGTAGAGGACAGGGCTCCTTTCTCTGGAAACACCATATATTTT. Translated, it gives CATVEDRAPFSGNTIYF.

This clonotype was seen ten or more times. The gene calls are TRBV3-1 and TRBJ1-5; D gene uncertain. V lost 1 base, J lost 4 bases, and 8 bases lay in between. The CDR3 runs 14 residues. Germline V gene lookup returns CDR1 LGHDT and CDR2 YNNKEL (reference sequence). For the CDR3, the DNA is TGTGCCAGCAGCCAAGGGAACAATAATCAGCCCCAGCATTTT. Residues: CASSQGNNNQPQHF.

This chain links TRBV6-6 with TRBJ1-5; 8 bases are a match to TRBD1. CDR1 and CDR2 (germline): MNHNY, SVGAGI (reference sequence). After removal of 7 bases from V and 2 bases from J, the junction contained 4 bases not matched to a gene. CDR3 length: 14 amino acids. CDR3 sequence (DNA): TGTGCCAGCACCCCGACAGGGGGCAATCAGCCCCAGCATTTT. It is translated as CASTPTGGNQPQHF.

The chain couples TRBV7-3 to TRBJ2-7; 12 bases are a match to TRBD2. In germline, CDR1 is SGHTA, CDR2 FQGTGA. The CDR3 has 17 residues. The trim removed 5 bases at V and 0 bases at J, leaving 8 bases unmatched. The CDR3 is CASSRGTSGLSSYEQYF. CDR3 nucleotide sequence: TGTGCCAGCAGCCGCGGGACTAGCGGGCTGAGCTCCTACGAGCAGTACTTC.

This clonotype was counted ten times or more. This chain uses TRBV7-9 with TRBJ2-7; 7 bases match TRBD2. J was trimmed by 6 bases and V by 4 bases; bases with no gene match: 9. CDR1 and CDR2 from the germline V gene are SEHNR and FQNEAQ (reference sequence). The length of the CDR3 is 14 residues. CDR3 residues: CASSSGTIPSEQYF. The CDR3 nucleotides are TGTGCCAGCAGCTCCGGGACTATCCCCTCCGAGCAGTACTTC.

This clonotype appeared once. The gene calls are TRBV4-2 and TRBJ1-1, with D uncertain. This CDR3 comprises 14 residues. Germline assignment: CDR1 LGHNA and CDR2 YNFKEQ. Trimming removed 1 base at V and 1 base at J, with 7 bases between. This chain's CDR3 is CASSQGVKNTEAFF. The CDR3 DNA reads TGTGCCAGCAGCCAAGGGGTGAAGAACACTGAAGCTTTCTTT.

This clonotype appeared once. The chain has TRBV10-3 and TRBJ2-2, with TRBD2 identical over 9 bases. Germline loops: CDR1 ENHRY, CDR2 SYGVKD. V lost 3 bases, J lost 9 bases, and 8 bases stayed unmatched. The length of the CDR3 is 15 residues. For the CDR3, the DNA is TGTGCCATCAGTGACCCTAGCGGGGAGCACCGGGAGCTGTTTTTT. Residues: CAISDPSGEHRELFF.

CDR3 DNA: TGCGCCAGCAGTGCTACGGACAGGTGGAATCAGTACTTC. The encoded protein is CASSATDRWNQYF. The V call is TRBV10-2, the J call TRBJ2-5; the match to TRBD1 covers 7 bases. The V gene end was trimmed by 4 bases and the J gene end by 11 bases; junction bases not matched to a gene: 10. Germline V gene data show CDR1 as WSHSY and CDR2 as SAAADI. CDR3 length equals 13 residues.

This clonotype was seen ten or more times. The chain links TRBV4-1 to TRBJ1-4; 8 bases are a match to TRBD1. V dropped 2 bases and J dropped 4; count of bases not matched to a gene: 6. Germline V CDR1 and CDR2: MGHRA, YSYEKL. This CDR3 region has 16 residues. The DNA of the CDR3 is TGCGCCAGCAGCCAAACGCCGGGACAGGATAATGAAAAACTGTTTTTT. Its protein is CASSQTPGQDNEKLFF.

This clonotype has only a few counts. V and J are TRBV7-2 and TRBJ1-2; D uncertain. This CDR3 has 12 amino acids. The germline V and J ends were trimmed by 2 bases and 8 bases, with 9 bases remaining between them. Per the germline V gene, CDR1 is SGHTA and CDR2 is FQGNSA. The CDR3 region has the DNA TGTGCCAGCAGCTTATCCTCCGCGGGCTACACCTTC. Translated, it gives CASSLSSAGYTF.

J is TRBJ2-7 and V is TRBV27; D tentatively reads TRBD1 or TRBD2 (5 bases each). The germline V gene has CDR1 MNHEY and CDR2 SMNVEV (reference sequence). There are 13 residues in the CDR3. Trimming shortened V by 4 bases and J by 6 bases, and 13 bases separated the two germline ends. The CDR3 sequence: CASSWGPWGEQYF. In DNA form, the CDR3 reads TGTGCCAGCAGTTGGGGACCATGGGGCGAGCAGTACTTC.

This clonotype has ten or more counts. This sequence joins TRBV9 and TRBJ2-2, with D perhaps TRBD1 or TRBD2 (5 bases each). The CDR3 totals 17 residues. Germline V gene data show CDR1 as SGDLS and CDR2 as YYNGEE. V was trimmed by 3 bases and J by 0 bases, leaving 15 bases between them. The CDR3 sequence is CASSAEGRQANTGELFF. DNA of the CDR3: TGTGCCAGCAGCGCCGAGGGACGGCAAGCGAACACCGGGGAGCTGTTTTTT. The entire variable domain, with the rest obtained from reference TRBV9 and TRBJ2-2, is as follows: DSGVTQTPKHLITATGQRVTLRCSPRSGDLSVYWYQQSLDQGLQFLIQYYNGEERAKGNILERFSAQQFPDLHSELNLSSLELGDSALYFCASSAEGRQANTGELFFGEGSRLTVL.

The chain has TRBV6-5 and TRBJ1-3, with a weak D call TRBD1 (5 bases). CDR3 length equals 16 residues. V shed 6 bases and J shed 0 bases, with 15 bases lying between them. In germline, CDR1 is MNHEY, CDR2 SVGAGI. CDR3 in DNA: TGTGCCAGCAGGGGCCAGGGAGGCGACTCTGGAAACACCATATATTTT. This encodes CASRGQGGDSGNTIYF.

This clonotype occurred many times. This chain connects TRBV24-1 to TRBJ2-7; the D gene could be TRBD1 or TRBD2 (7 bases each). The CDR3 runs to 14 residues. V was clipped by 4 bases and J by 2 bases, with 11 bases between them. Germline CDR1 reads KGHDR; CDR2 reads SFDVKD. The CDR3 coding sequence is TGTGCCACCAGTGAGGGGGGGACAGCCTACGAGCAGTACTTC. Translation: CATSEGGTAYEQYF.

This clonotype was observed a handful of times. V and J are TRBV12-3 or TRBV12-4 and TRBJ2-6, with a tentative D call TRBD1 (5 bases). Trimming removed 2 bases from V and 8 bases from J, with 7 bases in between. The length of the CDR3 is 13 residues. The CDR3 nucleotides read TGTGCCAGCAGTTTATCAGGGTCCAACGTCCTGACTTTC. The encoded protein is CASSLSGSNVLTF.

This clonotype was detected many times. This chain links TRBV2 with TRBJ2-2, with 9 bases identical to TRBD1. Germline V gene data show CDR1 as SNHLY and CDR2 as FYNNEI. The CDR3 sequence is 17 residues long. Trimming cost V 3 bases and J 3 bases; bases outside gene matches: 8. CDR3 DNA sequence: TGTGCCAGCAGTGAGTCTCCGGGACAGGGAGACACCGGGGAGCTGTTTTTT. It codes for CASSESPGQGDTGELFF.

This clonotype showed up many times. The J gene is TRBJ2-7, the V gene TRBV12-3 or TRBV12-4, with D unresolved. V lost 3 bases to trimming and J lost 3 bases, with 9 bases between them. The CDR3 runs 13 residues. The CDR3 reads CASSFGRNYEQYF. The CDR3 DNA is TGTGCCAGCAGTTTTGGCAGAAACTACGAGCAGTACTTC.

J is TRBJ1-2 and V is TRBV29-1, with 12 bases aligning to TRBD1. From germline, CDR1 is SQVTM and CDR2 ANQGSEA. This CDR3 has 15 amino acids. Germline trimming cut 6 bases from V and 3 bases from J; bases unmatched to any gene: 8. CDR3 nucleotide sequence: TGCAGCGTAAACACCGGGACAGGGGGCGACTATGGCTACACCTTC. Translated, it gives CSVNTGTGGDYGYTF.

This clonotype showed up many times. The junction does not match germline at one end; this may be a read error. The chain couples TRBV29-1 to TRBJ1-1; D is undetermined. Germline values: CDR1 SQVTM, CDR2 ANQGSEA. This CDR3 region has 12 residues. CDR3 DNA: TGCAGCGTTGCGGCAGGCCCCACTGAGGCTTTCTTT. As protein: CSVAAGPTEAFF.

The sample holds many counts of this clonotype. J is TRBJ2-7 and V is TRBV20-1, with 8 bases matching TRBD1. This CDR3 is built from 14 residues. The ends lost 0 bases at V and 5 bases at J; junction bases unmatched: 6. Germline V CDR1 and CDR2: DFQATT, SNEGSKA (reference sequence). The CDR3 DNA is TGCAGTGCTAGAGATTCGACAGGGGATAACGAGCAGTACTTC. Encoded protein: CSARDSTGDNEQYF.

This chain links TRBV18 with TRBJ1-5; TRBD1 aligns across 8 bases. The germline V gene encodes CDR1 KGHSH and CDR2 LQKENI. With 3 bases clipped from V and 6 bases from J, the junction kept 7 bases outside the gene matches. The CDR3 is made up of 15 amino acids. The CDR3 sequence is CASSPVRGLGQPQHF. For the CDR3, the DNA is TGTGCCAGCTCACCGGTCAGGGGGCTTGGTCAGCCCCAGCATTTT.

In this sample, this clonotype turned up many times. This chain uses TRBV2 with TRBJ2-7, with 8 bases matching TRBD2. The length of the CDR3 is 15 residues. CDR1 is SNHLY and CDR2 is FYNNEI in the germline V gene. J was trimmed by 6 bases and V by 6 bases; bases with no gene match: 13. CDR3 sequence reads: CASRISGGPVIEQYF. DNA of the CDR3: TGTGCCAGCAGAATCTCGGGAGGGCCGGTGATCGAGCAGTACTTC. The full variable domain, its missing parts supplied by reference TRBV2 and TRBJ2-7, is EPEVTQTPSHQVTQMGQEVILRCVPISNHLYFYWYRQILGQKVEFLVSFYNNEISEKSEIFDDQFSVERPDGSNFTLKIRSTKLEDSAMYFCASRISGGPVIEQYFGPGTRLTVT.

This clonotype was detected many times. This rearrangement joins TRBV5-1 to TRBJ1-3, with D possibly matching TRBD1 (6 bases). CDR3 size: 14 residues. The V end lost 5 bases, the J end lost 0 bases, and 9 bases lay between the germline ends. CDR1 and CDR2 (germline): SGHRS, YFSETQ. The CDR3 nucleotides are TGCGCCAGCAGGGACAGCCTCTCTGGAAACACCATATATTTT. Translating gives CASRDSLSGNTIYF.

The V gene is TRBV6-2 or TRBV6-3, the J gene TRBJ1-2; TRBD1 is a possible D gene (5 bases). The CDR3 sequence is 16 residues long. Trimming took 0 bases from V and 0 from J, leaving 11 bases between them. Germline V gives CDR1 MNHEY, CDR2 SVGEGT. CDR3 residues: CASSYSIGAANYGYTF. In DNA, the CDR3 is TGTGCCAGCAGTTACTCGATAGGGGCGGCTAACTATGGCTACACCTTC.

Concerning this clonotype: A junction boundary mismatches the germline segment, possibly from a read error. The chain carries TRBV24-1 and TRBJ2-1, with TRBD2 as a possible D gene (5 bases). The CDR3 spans 10 residues. Germline CDR1 KGHDR, CDR2 SFDVKD. The CDR3 DNA reads as TGTGCCACCAGTAATAGATCGGGATTTTTC. Translated, it gives CATSNRSGFF.

The V call is TRBV5-1, the J call TRBJ1-2; D gene uncertain. V was cut by 2 bases and J by 5 bases, with 16 bases left in between. Germline lookup yields CDR1 SGHRS and CDR2 YFSETQ. The CDR3 is made up of 15 amino acids. DNA of the CDR3: TGCGCCAGCAGCTTAGGCGGGAGGGTGCGGTATGGCTACACCTTC. It is translated as CASSLGGRVRYGYTF. Full variable domain (remainder filled in from reference TRBV5-1 and TRBJ1-2): KAGVTQTPRYLIKTRGQQVTLSCSPISGHRSVSWYQQTPGQGLQFLFEYFSETQRNKGNFPGRFSGRQFSNSRSEMNVSTLELGDSALYLCASSLGGRVRYGYTFGSGTRLTVV.

This CDR3 reads CASSSRGRGQWRNTIYF. CDR3 DNA: TGTGCCAGCAGCTCCCGGGGTCGTGGTCAATGGCGAAACACCATATATTTT. The chain couples TRBV7-2 to TRBJ1-3; D is unresolved. The CDR3 has 17 residues. Trimming removed 4 bases from V and 5 bases from J, with 21 bases in between. Germline V gene lookup returns CDR1 SGHTA and CDR2 FQGNSA.

In its sample, this clonotype was seen once. One junction end does not reproduce the germline sequence, and a read error may be involved. This chain connects TRBV15 to TRBJ1-3, with D unresolved. The length of the CDR3 is 17 residues. Germline V gives CDR1 LNHNV, CDR2 YYDKDF (reference sequence). The CDR3 DNA reads as TGTGCCACCGGCAGCAGCTTTCCGGGGATCGTTGGAAACACCATATATTTT. Its translation is CATGSSFPGIVGNTIYF.

This clonotype has at least ten counts. The chain uses TRBV19 and TRBJ1-2; D is possibly TRBD1 (5 bases). Deletions cut 6 bases from V and 4 bases from J, with 12 bases between. Germline V gives CDR1 LNHDA, CDR2 SQIVND (reference sequence). This CDR3 spans 13 amino acids. CDR3 loop: CASRPTGIYGYTF. The CDR3 DNA reads as TGTGCCAGTAGACCTACAGGAATCTATGGCTACACCTTC. The full variable domain, in which reference TRBV19 and TRBJ1-2 provide the parts outside the CDR3, is DGGITQSPKYLFRKEGQNVTLSCEQNLNHDAMYWYRQDPGQGLRLIYYSQIVNDFQKGDIAEGYSVSREKKESFPLTVTSAQKNPTAFYLCASRPTGIYGYTFGSGTRLTVV.

The table lists this clonotype with many counts. The genes are TRBV7-9 and TRBJ1-1; no clear D gene. With 3 bases removed from V and 2 bases from J, the gap between germline ends came to 7 bases. Germline V gene data show CDR1 as SEHNR and CDR2 as FQNEAQ (reference sequence). CDR3 length: 13 amino acids. The DNA for the CDR3 is TGTGCCAGCAGCTTCATGCTCAACACTGAAGCTTTCTTT. Amino acid sequence: CASSFMLNTEAFF. Filled out from reference TRBV7-9 and TRBJ1-1, the complete variable domain reads DTGVSQNPRHKITKRGQNVTFRCDPISEHNRLYWYRQTLGQGPEFLTYFQNEAQLEKSRLLSDRFSAERPKGSFSTLEIQRTEQGDSAMYLCASSFMLNTEAFFGQGTRLTVV.